This record concerns one TCR beta chain sequence. Its antigen is not identified. The CDR3 has 15 residues. Per the germline V gene, CDR1 is SGDLS and CDR2 is YYNGEE. V was pared by 2 bases and J by 7 bases, with 5 bases of the junction left unmatched. TCRdb's table, derived via immunoSEQ multiplex PCR, lists solely in-frame clones and lacks some. The profile shows over 75,000 clones, over 75% of them singletons. These data belong to a study of a mutant IDH1 vaccine in newly diagnosed glioma. Study as a whole: Onset of vaccination occurred 4-6 weeks following radiotherapy alone, or with temozolomide cycles.

Time point given: week 47, end of study. Every single dose of the vaccine, 300 ug of mutant IDH1 20-mer peptide, came with topical imiquimod. This chain links TRBV9 with TRBJ1-6; 8 bases are a match to TRBD1. This clonotype was sampled from a man aged 40-49 years with glioma. The specimen comprised PBMCs, sampled from a glioma patient whose treatment included an IDH1 peptide vaccine. Here the CDR3 reads CASSVSGTGNSPLHF. In DNA, the CDR3 is TGTGCCAGCAGCGTTTCCGGGACAGGAAATTCACCCCTCCACTTT.